The sequence of this TCR beta chain was determined in a study of T-cell reconstitution after alpha-beta-depleted transplantation in children. Findings of the study overall: It was newly produced T cells that mostly accounted for T-cell counts and diversity one year after transplant. About two months after transplant, alpha-beta T cells reportedly came from several hundred expanded graft clones.

A note on this clonotype: Its antigen is not known.

Construction of the TCRbeta library involved unique molecular identifiers. MiXCR was run by TCRdb on the PCR reads, yielding one entry per CDR3 protein. Of about 900,000 distinct CDR3 sequences listed, about 26% were seen once; the top ten hold approximately 30%. The starting material was PBMCs, mostly from graft donor cells, obtained 360 days after TCRalphabeta/CD19-depleted stem cell transplant. The sequence was collected from a boy younger than two who had a stem cell transplant for SCID, so the T cells may come from the graft donor.

Here the CDR3 reads CASSRAAGGSYEQYF. As DNA, the CDR3 is TGCGCCAGCAGCCGTGCGGCAGGGGGCTCCTACGAGCAGTACTTC. This sequence joins TRBV5-1 and TRBJ2-7; the match to TRBD1 covers 7 bases. CDR1 SGHRS and CDR2 YFSETQ come from the germline V gene. With 4 bases clipped from V and 0 bases from J, the junction kept 7 bases outside the gene matches. The CDR3 has 15 amino acids.